Below, one TCR beta chain is given with its context. What it binds is not known. This sample was taken from a study of cytomegalovirus exposure and HLA in healthy donors. Study observations and caveats: The study listed 150 to 200 cytomegalovirus-associated TCR beta chains. The tendency of first-cohort TCR clusters to co-occur in the approximately 120 validation repertoires was identified by a subsequent analysis. The classifier reportedly diagnosed cytomegalovirus status with high specificity and sensitivity.

The protocol was immunoSEQ multiplex PCR, while the TCRdb copy is restricted to in-frame clones and leaves out a portion. The profile shows about 120,000 clones, over 85% of them singletons. Per germline, CDR1 SEHNR and CDR2 FQNEAQ (reference sequence). V was cut by 7 bases and J by 0 bases, with 25 bases left in between. The CDR3 is 19 amino acids. The sequencing sample was made of PBMCs. This receptor was taken from a woman between 18 and 29 years old in good health and CMV-seronegative. The chain has TRBV7-9 and TRBJ2-1; tentatively, D is TRBD2 (6 bases). CDR3 residues: CASNKGGGGGSPSYNEQFF. The CDR3 bases are TGTGCCAGCAACAAGGGAGGAGGCGGTGGGAGCCCCTCCTACAATGAGCAGTTCTTC.